The 19 T cell receptor beta chains in this list originate from one sample, sequenced in a study of blood T cell repertoires in COVID-19. Assay used: immunoSEQ multiplex PCR; TCRdb lists only in-frame clones, some missing. The data hold roughly 91,000 clones, with roughly 84% observed a single time. The source material was peripheral blood. The receptors stem from a man in his 70s with active or convalescent COVID-19.

This clone came up once. The chain carries TRBV30 and TRBJ1-6, with D possibly TRBD1 on 6 matching bases. Germline CDR1 GTSNPN, CDR2 SVGIG (reference sequence). The V gene lost 1 base and the J gene lost 6 bases, with 10 bases spanning the gap. The CDR3 contains 14 residues. Here the CDR3 DNA reads TGTGCCTGGAGTGGGGGACATCCTAATTCACCCCTCCACTTT. This gives the protein CAWSGGHPNSPLHF.

The chain recombines TRBV5-1 with TRBJ2-7, with TRBD2 matching over 7 bases. Germline assignment: CDR1 SGHRS and CDR2 YFSETQ. This CDR3 has 15 amino acids. Trimming at V came to 0 bases and at J to 3 bases, leaving 6 bases not matched to a gene. CDR3 in amino acids: CASSLGGLGNYEQYF. The CDR3 nucleotides read TGCGCCAGCAGCTTGGGCGGACTAGGGAACTACGAGCAGTACTTC.

V gene TRBV16 combines with J gene TRBJ1-2, with D perhaps matching TRBD1 (6 bases). The V end lost 4 bases, the J end lost 8 bases, and 11 bases lay between the germline ends. The CDR3 loop spans 12 amino acids. The germline V gene encodes CDR1 KGHSY and CDR2 FQNENV. The CDR3 region is CASSPRTDGYTF. CDR3 DNA sequence: TGTGCCAGCAGCCCCAGGACAGACGGCTACACCTTC.

This sequence joins TRBV7-2 and TRBJ2-2; 9 bases are a match to TRBD1. The CDR3 contains 15 residues. Unmatched junction bases numbered 2, after V lost 2 bases and J lost 4 bases. Germline V gives CDR1 SGHTA, CDR2 FQGNSA. The CDR3 nucleotides are TGTGCCAGCAGCTTAAGACAGGGGGTCACCGGGGAGCTGTTTTTT. Translated, it gives CASSLRQGVTGELFF.

This clone has a single count. The gene calls are TRBV30 and TRBJ1-3, with a tentative D call TRBD1 (6 bases). The CDR3 spans 15 residues. Trimming left V 3 bases short and J 2 bases short, with 14 bases between. Germline CDR1 reads GTSNPN; CDR2 reads SVGIG (reference sequence). CDR3 nucleotide sequence: TGTGCCTGGAGCCTACAGGGTCCAACTGGAAACACCATATATTTT. Encoded protein: CAWSLQGPTGNTIYF.

This chain uses TRBV5-4 with TRBJ2-5; D is perhaps TRBD2 (6 bases). CDR1 SGHNT and CDR2 YYREEE come from the germline V gene (reference sequence). Trimming removed 4 bases from V and 4 bases from J, with 14 bases in between. This CDR3 is built from 14 residues. CDR3 coding DNA: TGTGCCAGCAGCGTGTCCGGGACTTCAGAGACCCAGTACTTC. It is translated as CASSVSGTSETQYF. Supplemented by reference TRBV5-4 and TRBJ2-5, the full variable domain reads ETGVTQSPTHLIKTRGQQVTLRCSSQSGHNTVSWYQQALGQGPQFIFQYYREEENGRGNFPPRFSGLQFPNYSSELNVNALELDDSALYLCASSVSGTSETQYFGPGTRLLVL.

The chain couples TRBV18 to TRBJ1-2; TRBD1 matches 9 bases. This CDR3 is 19 amino acids long. The V gene end was trimmed by 1 base and the J gene end by 8 bases; junction bases not matched to a gene: 20. Germline V gene lookup returns CDR1 KGHSH and CDR2 LQKENI. This chain's CDR3 is CASSPQKGQGLWMSGGYTF. As DNA, the CDR3 is TGTGCCAGCTCACCACAGAAGGGACAGGGTCTTTGGATGTCAGGCGGCTACACCTTC.

This rearrangement joins TRBV2 to TRBJ1-3; 7 bases are shared with TRBD1. The CDR3 sequence is 14 residues long. V gave up 8 bases and J gave up 1 base; unmatched junction bases: 5. Per germline, CDR1 SNHLY and CDR2 FYNNEI. CDR3 DNA sequence: TGTGCCAGCGCCACAGGGGCTTCTGGAAACACCATATATTTT. Protein: CASATGASGNTIYF.

This clone was detected once. The chain has TRBV6-1 and TRBJ2-7; D is ambiguous. Germline assignment: CDR1 MNHNS and CDR2 SASEGT. Trimming shortened V by 3 bases and J by 1 base, and 7 bases separated the two germline ends. The CDR3 loop spans 13 amino acids. The CDR3 DNA sequence: TGTGCCAGCAGTGAGGGCGCGTCCTACGAGCAGTACTTC. This codes for CASSEGASYEQYF.

The chain recombines TRBV5-6 with TRBJ2-3; maybe TRBD1 (5 bases). This CDR3 contains 13 residues. V was clipped by 1 base and J by 6 bases, with 9 bases between them. Germline lookup yields CDR1 SGHDT and CDR2 YYEEEE. The CDR3 DNA is TGTGCCAGCAGCTTGTGGTCAGGGGATACGCAGTATTTT. Protein product: CASSLWSGDTQYF.

The chain has TRBV2 and TRBJ1-1; D may be TRBD1 (6 bases). Trimming removed 7 bases from V and 3 bases from J, with 18 bases in between. CDR1 and CDR2 (germline): SNHLY, FYNNEI. The CDR3 is 15 residues long. This CDR3 reads CASIPMGGADTEAFF. The CDR3 region has the DNA TGTGCCAGCATCCCGATGGGGGGGGCAGACACTGAAGCTTTCTTT.

The chain links TRBV6-1 to TRBJ2-7; D possibly corresponds to TRBD2 (6 bases). The CDR3 has 15 residues. The germline V and J ends were trimmed by 2 bases and 2 bases, with 13 bases remaining between them. CDR1 is MNHNS, CDR2 SASEGT, per germline. This chain's CDR3 is CASSEMAGRTYEQYF. CDR3 sequence (DNA): TGTGCCAGCAGTGAAATGGCAGGGAGGACCTACGAGCAGTACTTC.

The CDR3 sequence: CASSVQGFNTEAFF. In nucleotides, the CDR3 is TGTGCCAGCAGTGTGCAGGGGTTTAACACTGAAGCTTTCTTT. The chain has TRBV2 and TRBJ1-1; possibly TRBD1 for D (6 bases). Germline CDR1 reads SNHLY; CDR2 reads FYNNEI. V was trimmed by 4 bases and J by 2 bases, leaving 11 bases between them. The CDR3 is 14 residues long.

The chain uses TRBV18 and TRBJ1-5; TRBD1 agrees at 8 bases. Germline-derived CDR1 and CDR2 are KGHSH and LQKENI. Unmatched junction bases numbered 5, after V lost 6 bases and J lost 4 bases. The CDR3 loop spans 14 amino acids. In nucleotides, the CDR3 is TGTGCCAGCTCTCCGGACAGGGTAAATCAGCCCCAGCATTTT. Its protein is CASSPDRVNQPQHF.

This chain links TRBV4-1 with TRBJ2-7, with TRBD1 as a possible D gene (5 bases). This CDR3 is built from 15 residues. Trimming took off 0 bases at V and 6 bases at J, with 15 bases between the two ends. Germline CDR1 MGHRA, CDR2 YSYEKL. The DNA for the CDR3 is TGCGCCAGCAGCCAAGATTTTCAGGGAAGAAGCGAGCAGTACTTC. This gives the protein CASSQDFQGRSEQYF.

This clone was seen a single time. The V call is TRBV2, the J call TRBJ1-5, with D unclear. V was clipped by 3 bases and J by 0 bases, with 15 bases between them. The germline V gene has CDR1 SNHLY and CDR2 FYNNEI. The CDR3 sequence is 17 residues long. The CDR3 is CASSDEPGSYSNQPQHF. The CDR3 nucleotides are TGTGCCAGCAGTGATGAGCCTGGGAGTTATAGCAATCAGCCCCAGCATTTT.

The V call is TRBV28, the J call TRBJ1-2; D gene ambiguous. Per germline, CDR1 MDHEN and CDR2 SYDVKM. CDR3 length equals 12 residues. V dropped 5 bases and J dropped 4 bases, with 8 bases sitting between them. CDR3 sequence (DNA): TGTGCCAGCAGTCTCCCGCGCTATGGCTACACCTTC. This encodes CASSLPRYGYTF.

V is TRBV18 and J is TRBJ1-3; TRBD1 matches at 9 bases. Trimming at V came to 1 base and at J to 7 bases, leaving 17 bases not matched to a gene. The CDR3 runs 19 residues. The germline V gene has CDR1 KGHSH and CDR2 LQKENI. CDR3: CASSPRAGQGNSTGNTIYF. The CDR3 region has the DNA TGTGCCAGCTCACCACGGGCAGGACAGGGGAATTCAACCGGCAACACCATATATTTT.

The chain carries TRBV5-1 and TRBJ1-6; a possible D gene is TRBD1 (6 bases). The V gene's germline CDR1 is SGHRS and CDR2 YFSETQ. The CDR3 extends over 15 amino acids. V shed 0 bases and J shed 8 bases, with 12 bases lying between them. Written as DNA, the CDR3 is TGCGCCAGCAGCTTGGGAGGGGACAACTATTCACCCCTCCACTTT. This sequence encodes CASSLGGDNYSPLHF.